Shown below are 32 T cell receptor beta chains from a single sample sequenced in a study of T-cell memory formation after mild COVID-19. TCRdb called the 5' RACE reads again in MiXCR, with one record for every CDR3 protein. The sample yields about 470,000 distinct CDR3 sequences, 18% seen once. Material: PBMCs or a T cell subset sorted from them (not recorded which). The receptor source for this set is an adult woman who had mild COVID-19 (a few samples of this study predate the infection). Cell type and time point are not known.

The chain is built from TRBV6-5 and TRBJ1-1; TRBD1 might be the D (5 bases). V lost 5 bases and J lost 5, with 18 bases in between. Germline CDR1 MNHEY, CDR2 SVGAGI. The CDR3 is 15 residues long. CDR3 region: CASSTSMWGRTEAFF. The CDR3 DNA sequence: TGTGCCAGCAGTACCTCGATGTGGGGGAGGACTGAAGCTTTCTTT.

In its sample, this clonotype was seen a few times. V usage is TRBV20-1 and J usage is TRBJ1-6; TRBD1 is a possible D gene (5 bases). There are 15 residues in the CDR3. V dropped 6 bases and J dropped 7 bases, with 19 bases sitting between them. From germline, CDR1 is DFQATT and CDR2 SNEGSKA (reference sequence). The CDR3 DNA follows: TGCAGTGCCCTGGATACGGGACGGTTAAATTCACCCCTCCACTTT. It translates to CSALDTGRLNSPLHF.

This chain joins TRBV4-2 and TRBJ2-2; 8 positions agree with TRBD2. The CDR3 spans 16 residues. V lost 0 bases to trimming and J lost 7 bases; unmatched junction nucleotides: 7. In germline, CDR1 is LGHNA, CDR2 YNFKEQ. This CDR3 reads CASSQDSGGPSGELFF. The CDR3 coding sequence is TGTGCCAGCAGCCAAGATTCGGGGGGGCCGAGCGGGGAGCTGTTTTTT.

This clonotype was detected many times. The chain recombines TRBV25-1 with TRBJ2-3, with D perhaps TRBD2 (6 bases). The CDR3 contains 16 residues. Trimming removed 1 base from V and 0 bases from J, with 11 bases in between. The germline V gene encodes CDR1 MGHDK and CDR2 SYGVNS. The CDR3: CASSEWAGFSTDTQYF. The DNA of the CDR3 is TGTGCCAGCAGTGAATGGGCGGGATTTAGCACAGATACGCAGTATTTT.

This clonotype has only a few counts. The CDR3 protein is CASSSSGRETQYF. The CDR3 DNA reads TGTGCCAGCAGCTCCTCAGGGAGAGAGACCCAGTACTTC. This chain joins TRBV7-9 and TRBJ2-5, with D perhaps assigned TRBD1 or TRBD2 (5 bases each). Trimming pared 4 bases from V and 4 bases from J, leaving 10 bases between. The germline CDR1 and CDR2 sequences are SEHNR and FQNEAQ (reference sequence). The CDR3 spans 13 residues. Filled out from reference TRBV7-9 and TRBJ2-5, the complete variable domain reads DTGVSQNPRHKITKRGQNVTFRCDPISEHNRLYWYRQTLGQGPEFLTYFQNEAQLEKSRLLSDRFSAERPKGSFSTLEIQRTEQGDSAMYLCASSSSGRETQYFGPGTRLLVL.

This chain links TRBV19 with TRBJ2-7, with D unresolved. The V gene lost 9 bases and the J gene lost 2 bases, with 14 bases spanning the gap. Germline assignment: CDR1 LNHDA and CDR2 SQIVND (reference sequence). There are 13 residues in the CDR3. For the CDR3, the DNA is TGTGCCAGAGAATTTGTGGAGACCTACGAGCAGTACTTC. It codes for CAREFVETYEQYF. Supplemented by reference TRBV19 and TRBJ2-7, the full variable domain reads DGGITQSPKYLFRKEGQNVTLSCEQNLNHDAMYWYRQDPGQGLRLIYYSQIVNDFQKGDIAEGYSVSREKKESFPLTVTSAQKNPTAFYLCAREFVETYEQYFGPGTRLTVT.

CDR3 protein: CASSHDRVAETQYF. The CDR3 DNA sequence: TGCGCCAGCAGCCACGACAGGGTCGCAGAGACCCAGTACTTC. The gene calls are TRBV5-1 and TRBJ2-5, with TRBD1 identical over 7 bases. In germline, CDR1 is SGHRS, CDR2 YFSETQ. This CDR3 contains 14 residues. V was pared by 4 bases and J by 4 bases, with 7 bases of the junction left unmatched.

A few counts support this clonotype. The chain carries TRBV5-1 and TRBJ2-7; D may be TRBD1 or TRBD2 (5 bases each). Germline CDR1 is SGHRS and CDR2 is YFSETQ. Trimming stripped 4 bases from V and 6 bases from J, with 11 bases between. This CDR3 contains 12 residues. Here the CDR3 DNA reads TGCGCCAGCAGCGAGGGGACGTCCGAGCAGTACTTC. Its translation is CASSEGTSEQYF. Looking up the rest from reference TRBV5-1 and TRBJ2-7 gives the full variable domain: KAGVTQTPRYLIKTRGQQVTLSCSPISGHRSVSWYQQTPGQGLQFLFEYFSETQRNKGNFPGRFSGRQFSNSRSEMNVSTLELGDSALYLCASSEGTSEQYFGPGTRLTVT.

This clonotype was found a few times. V and J are TRBV13 and TRBJ2-3; maybe TRBD2 (6 bases). Trimming stripped 5 bases from V and 1 base from J, with 16 bases between. Germline V gene data show CDR1 as PRHDT and CDR2 as FYEKMQ (reference sequence). There are 16 residues in the CDR3. The CDR3 coding sequence is TGTGCCAGCAGCCCGTTAACGGGACTGGGCACAGATACGCAGTATTTT. Encoded protein: CASSPLTGLGTDTQYF.

The chain is built from TRBV19 and TRBJ2-1; D perhaps matches TRBD2 (5 bases). Between the trimmed V and J ends, which lost 5 bases and 5 bases, there was a span of 19 bases. Per germline, CDR1 LNHDA and CDR2 SQIVND (reference sequence). This CDR3 has 16 residues. The CDR3 reads CASSLTDYPGDNEQFF. DNA for the CDR3: TGTGCCAGTAGTCTGACTGACTATCCTGGTGACAATGAGCAGTTCTTC.

As to this clonotype: An end of the junction does not agree with germline; a read error may underlie this. The chain is built from TRBV12-3 or TRBV12-4 and TRBJ2-7; D possibly corresponds to TRBD2 (6 bases). CDR3 length equals 13 residues. The CDR3 loop is CASSREFSYQQYF. Here the CDR3 DNA reads TGTGCCAGCAGTCGGGAGTTTTCCTACCAGCAGTACTTC.

V and J are TRBV20-1 and TRBJ2-2; D is unresolved. Germline CDR1 and CDR2: DFQATT and SNEGSKA (reference sequence). The CDR3 has 15 residues. V lost 6 bases, J lost 1 base, and 15 bases lay in between. In nucleotides, the CDR3 is TGCAGTGCCGAGTCCTCCGGCCTGAACACCGGGGAGCTGTTTTTT. Protein: CSAESSGLNTGELFF.

The J gene is TRBJ1-3, the V gene TRBV6-5; D may be TRBD1 (5 bases). CDR3 length: 16 residues. Germline V gene lookup returns CDR1 MNHEY and CDR2 SVGAGI. With 5 bases removed from V and 0 bases from J, the gap between germline ends came to 14 bases. For the CDR3, the DNA is TGTGCCAGCAGTCGGGACCCACTGTACTCTGGAAACACCATATATTTT. Its protein product is CASSRDPLYSGNTIYF.

The table lists this clonotype with many counts. The rearrangement uses TRBV5-1 and TRBJ2-1; 8 positions match TRBD2. V was clipped by 0 bases and J by 0 bases; unmatched bases: 5. The length of the CDR3 is 17 residues. Germline V CDR1 and CDR2: SGHRS, YFSETQ. CDR3 sequence: CASSLALAGSSYNEQFF. CDR3 DNA sequence: TGCGCCAGCAGCTTGGCCTTAGCGGGGAGCTCCTACAATGAGCAGTTCTTC.

This clonotype was found a few times. This chain links TRBV5-6 with TRBJ2-7, with 8 bases identical to TRBD2. This CDR3 is built from 14 residues. Germline CDR1 and CDR2: SGHDT and YYEEEE. V lost 0 bases, J lost 2 bases, and 1 base stayed unmatched. This CDR3 is CASSLVSGTYEQYF. The CDR3 DNA sequence: TGTGCCAGCAGCTTGGTTAGCGGGACCTACGAGCAGTACTTC.

There are many counts of this clonotype. The rearrangement uses TRBV9 and TRBJ2-7; 14 bases line up with TRBD2. The CDR3 is made up of 18 amino acids. Germline V lookup: CDR1 SGDLS, CDR2 YYNGEE. J gave up 1 base and V 4 bases, and 10 bases lay outside the gene matches. CDR3 coding DNA: TGTGCCAGCAGCCCAGGGACTAGCGGGAGCCCCACATCCTACGAGCAGTACTTC. The encoded protein is CASSPGTSGSPTSYEQYF. Drawing the rest from reference TRBV9 and TRBJ2-7, the complete variable domain is DSGVTQTPKHLITATGQRVTLRCSPRSGDLSVYWYQQSLDQGLQFLIQYYNGEERAKGNILERFSAQQFPDLHSELNLSSLELGDSALYFCASSPGTSGSPTSYEQYFGPGTRLTVT.

This clonotype was seen only a few times. The chain recombines TRBV7-3 with TRBJ2-1; 13 positions agree with TRBD2. The germline V gene has CDR1 SGHTA and CDR2 FQGTGA. V dropped 2 bases and J dropped 7; count of bases not matched to a gene: 8. This CDR3 is built from 17 residues. The CDR3 here is CASSLSGLAGRVNEQFF. The CDR3 bases are TGTGCCAGCAGCTTATCGGGACTAGCGGGGAGGGTTAATGAGCAGTTCTTC.

This chain uses TRBV27 with TRBJ1-2; D is perhaps TRBD1 (6 bases). The CDR3 contains 15 residues. Germline V gives CDR1 MNHEY, CDR2 SMNVEV (reference sequence). Trimming removed 3 bases at V and 5 bases at J, with 16 bases between. The CDR3 loop reads CASSFAAGVVYGYTF. The CDR3 nucleotides are TGTGCCAGCAGTTTTGCTGCAGGGGTTGTATATGGCTACACCTTC.

The chain is built from TRBV14 and TRBJ2-7; D ambiguous. CDR3 length equals 17 residues. Trimming stripped 3 bases from V and 4 bases from J, with 22 bases between. Germline V gene data show CDR1 as SGHDN and CDR2 as FVKESK. This chain's CDR3 is CASSQRADVPPKYEQYF. CDR3 bases: TGTGCCAGCAGCCAGAGAGCCGACGTCCCGCCTAAATACGAGCAGTACTTC. Based on the CDR3 plus reference TRBV14 and TRBJ2-7, the full variable domain is EAGVTQFPSHSVIEKGQTVTLRCDPISGHDNLYWYRRVMGKEIKFLLHFVKESKQDESGMPNNRFLAERTGGTYSTLKVQPAELEDSGVYFCASSQRADVPPKYEQYFGPGTRLTVT.

This rearrangement joins TRBV5-1 to TRBJ2-5; D perhaps matches TRBD1 (5 bases). The ends were cut back, 8 bases at V and 2 bases at J, with 16 bases in the middle. The germline V gene encodes CDR1 SGHRS and CDR2 YFSETQ. The CDR3 loop spans 14 amino acids. The CDR3 region has the DNA TGCGCCAGTCGTTGGGGCGGTGGTCAAGAGACCCAGTACTTC. Amino acid sequence: CASRWGGGQETQYF.

This clonotype was picked up a small number of times. This chain uses TRBV3-1 with TRBJ2-1, with 12 bases that match TRBD2. V lost 4 bases to trimming and J lost 6 bases; unmatched junction nucleotides: 4. Germline V gives CDR1 LGHDT, CDR2 YNNKEL (reference sequence). This CDR3 has 15 amino acids. The chain's CDR3 is CASSPTSGSINEQFF. CDR3 DNA sequence: TGTGCCAGCAGCCCGACTAGCGGGAGTATCAATGAGCAGTTCTTC.

This clonotype has just a few counts. The V and J genes are TRBV12-3 or TRBV12-4 and TRBJ1-1, with D tentatively TRBD1 (6 bases). This CDR3 comprises 12 residues. Trimming left V 6 bases short and J 4 bases short, with 9 bases between. In nucleotides, the CDR3 is TGTGCCAGCAGCTGGACAGCCACTGAAGCTTTCTTT. Translation: CASSWTATEAFF.

This clonotype was picked up a small number of times. V usage is TRBV4-1 and J usage is TRBJ2-1; D may be TRBD2 (6 bases). Germline assignment: CDR1 MGHRA and CDR2 YSYEKL. Trimming removed 1 base from V and 15 bases from J, with 10 bases in between. The CDR3 loop spans 11 amino acids. CDR3 sequence (DNA): TGCGCCAGCAGCCAAGCGGGACTCGGGTTCTTC. This encodes CASSQAGLGFF.

The chain is built from TRBV5-1 and TRBJ2-7; 8 bases fit TRBD1. Germline V lookup: CDR1 SGHRS, CDR2 YFSETQ. Trimming at V came to 4 bases and at J to 5 bases, leaving 11 bases not matched to a gene. The CDR3 length is 15 residues. The DNA of the CDR3 is TGCGCCAGCAGCCCTACGGACAGGGCGGGTGACGAGCAGTACTTC. Translated: CASSPTDRAGDEQYF.

The V and J genes are TRBV5-1 and TRBJ2-2; possibly TRBD1 or TRBD2 for D (6 bases each). This CDR3 has 16 residues. Trimming took 4 bases from V and 1 from J, leaving 14 bases between them. CDR1 is SGHRS and CDR2 is YFSETQ in the germline V gene. This CDR3 is CASSPGASGNTGELFF. CDR3 nucleotide sequence: TGCGCCAGCAGCCCGGGGGCTAGTGGGAACACCGGGGAGCTGTTTTTT.

CDR3 protein: CASSLNRGPTDTQYF. Written as DNA, the CDR3 is TGTGCCAGCAGCTTAAACCGGGGACCCACAGATACGCAGTATTTT. This rearrangement joins TRBV13 to TRBJ2-3; D possibly uses TRBD1 or TRBD2 (5 bases each). CDR1 and CDR2 from the germline V gene are PRHDT and FYEKMQ (reference sequence). The CDR3 is made up of 15 amino acids. Trimming stripped 2 bases from V and 2 bases from J, with 11 bases between. The whole variable domain, remainder taken from reference TRBV13 and TRBJ2-3, is AAGVIQSPRHLIKEKRETATLKCYPIPRHDTVYWYQQGPGQDPQFLISFYEKMQSDKGSIPDRFSAQQFSDYHSELNMSSLELGDSALYFCASSLNRGPTDTQYFGPGTRLTVL.

This clonotype was recorded many times. The chain has TRBV4-1 and TRBJ2-7, with 10 bases that match TRBD2. Germline V gene data show CDR1 as MGHRA and CDR2 as YSYEKL. J lost 4 bases, V lost 3 bases, and 6 bases had no gene match. The CDR3 totals 15 residues. In DNA, the CDR3 is TGCGCCAGCAGCCAGGGAGCTAGCGGGAGTTACGAGCAGTACTTC. Translated: CASSQGASGSYEQYF.

V usage is TRBV10-3 and J usage is TRBJ2-7; 8 bases are a match to TRBD2. V lost 1 base to trimming and J lost 3 bases; unmatched junction nucleotides: 2. The CDR3 extends over 14 amino acids. Germline-derived CDR1 and CDR2 are ENHRY and SYGVKD. Here the CDR3 reads CAISEYSGSYEQYF. The CDR3 nucleotides are TGTGCCATCAGTGAGTACAGCGGGAGCTACGAGCAGTACTTC.

The chain joins TRBV20-1 to TRBJ2-2; D is undetermined. Between the trimmed V and J ends, which lost 8 bases and 1 base, there was a span of 17 bases. CDR1 and CDR2 (germline): DFQATT, SNEGSKA (reference sequence). This CDR3 has 15 residues. CDR3 in amino acids: CSFLLSRKNTGELFF. In DNA, the CDR3 is TGCAGTTTTCTGTTATCGCGCAAGAACACCGGGGAGCTGTTTTTT.

The chain joins TRBV5-6 to TRBJ2-5; D gene uncertain. This CDR3 has 14 residues. The ends were cut back, 0 bases at V and 3 bases at J, with 9 bases in the middle. Germline V CDR1 and CDR2: SGHDT, YYEEEE. CDR3 amino acids: CASSLGQTEETQYF. The CDR3 DNA reads as TGTGCCAGCAGCTTGGGGCAGACCGAAGAGACCCAGTACTTC. Combining the CDR3 with reference TRBV5-6 and TRBJ2-5 gives the whole variable domain DAGVTQSPTHLIKTRGQQVTLRCSPKSGHDTVSWYQQALGQGPQFIFQYYEEEERQRGNFPDRFSGHQFPNYSSELNVNALLLGDSALYLCASSLGQTEETQYFGPGTRLLVL.

CDR3 in amino acids: CASSSFYTDTQYF. The CDR3 DNA reads TGTGCCAGCAGTTCTTTTTACACAGATACGCAGTATTTT. The chain employs TRBV7-2 and TRBJ2-3, with D hard to call. This CDR3 is 13 amino acids long. CDR1 and CDR2 from the germline V gene are SGHTA and FQGNSA. V lost 6 bases to trimming and J lost 2 bases, with 9 bases between them.

The chain links TRBV5-5 to TRBJ2-7, with D perhaps TRBD1 (5 bases). The germline V gene has CDR1 SGHKS and CDR2 YYEKEE (reference sequence). This CDR3 is built from 15 residues. Trimming removed 3 bases from V and 2 bases from J, with 15 bases in between. The CDR3 is CASSWYQGDAYEQYF. The CDR3 DNA is TGTGCCAGCAGCTGGTATCAGGGTGACGCCTACGAGCAGTACTTC.